The rows below give T cell receptor beta chains drawn from one sample of a study of Ad26.COV2.S vaccination and SARS-CoV-2 variants. Profiled with immunoSEQ multiplex PCR; TCRdb holds only in-frame clones, not every one. The sample lists about 440,000 clones; about nine tenths were seen once. Specimen: peripheral blood, collected in a trial of Ad26.COV2.S vaccine versus placebo. The receptors were gathered from a person between 18 and 65 years old who received the Ad26.COV2.S COVID-19 vaccine or a placebo. CDR3s include the opening cysteine and the closing phenylalanine or tryptophan. Each record gives: clone size, D gene, V gene, J gene, CDR3 protein, CDR3 DNA. The D gene is left open where the match is weak. Not every row has a clone size; where given, it reads once, few, many or a size class.

.,.,TRBV28,TRBJ2-7,CASTPRQRSYEQYF,TGTGCCAGCACCCCGCGACAGCGCTCCTACGAGCAGTACTTC
once,.,TRBV7-2,TRBJ1-1,CASSFQVMRTEAFF,TGTGCCAGCAGCTTCCAGGTAATGAGGACTGAAGCTTTCTTT
.,.,TRBV7-2,TRBJ2-5,CASSLEGGAKETQYF,TGTGCCAGCAGCTTAGAAGGGGGGGCGAAGGAGACCCAGTACTTC
.,.,TRBV15,TRBJ1-5,CATSRDDRRNNQPQHF,TGTGCCACCAGCAGAGATGATAGGAGAAACAATCAGCCCCAGCATTTT
.,.,TRBV7-8,TRBJ2-1,CASSLDLGGYNEQFF,TGTGCCAGCAGCTTAGATCTTGGAGGATACAATGAGCAGTTCTTC
.,TRBD2,TRBV7-9,TRBJ2-4,CASSSGPAGGGVAKNIQYF,TGTGCCAGCAGCTCCGGACCGGCGGGAGGTGGTGTGGCCAAAAACATTCAGTACTTC
.,.,TRBV10-3,TRBJ1-1,CAVRTSDGTEAFF,TGTGCCGTCCGGACCAGCGACGGCACTGAAGCTTTCTTT
.,TRBD2,TRBV11-2,TRBJ2-1,CASSYGLAYNEQFF,TGTGCCAGCAGCTACGGACTAGCCTACAATGAGCAGTTCTTC
.,.,TRBV7-2,TRBJ2-3,CASSLGGAHTDTQYF,TGTGCCAGCAGCTTAGGAGGGGCGCACACAGATACGCAGTATTTT
.,TRBD2,TRBV5-1,TRBJ2-3,CASGALSGRTDTQYF,TGCGCCAGCGGCGCCCTGAGCGGGAGAACAGATACGCAGTATTTT
.,.,TRBV7-9,TRBJ2-1,CASSFRASDLGEQFF,TGTGCCAGCAGCTTTAGGGCTAGCGACCTGGGTGAGCAGTTCTTC
.,.,TRBV5-1,TRBJ2-5,CASSLALGGQETQYF,TGCGCCAGCAGCTTGGCCTTGGGGGGTCAAGAGACCCAGTACTTC
.,.,TRBV7-2,TRBJ2-2,CASSLSTRRGTGELFF,TGTGCCAGCAGCCTGAGCACAAGGAGGGGCACCGGGGAGCTGTTTTTT
.,TRBD1,TRBV11-2,TRBJ2-3,CASSLRGQGTDTQYF,TGTGCCAGCAGCCTAAGGGGGCAGGGCACAGATACGCAGTATTTT
.,.,TRBV7-2,TRBJ2-5,CASSLAGFQETQYF,TGTGCCAGCAGCTTAGCGGGTTTCCAAGAGACCCAGTACTTC
once,.,TRBV15,TRBJ2-4,CATSETQADGGNKNIQYF,TGTGCCACCAGCGAGACTCAAGCCGACGGCGGGAACAAAAACATTCAGTACTTC
.,TRBD1,TRBV3-1/TRBV3-2,TRBJ1-3,CASSQDWGTAGNTIYF,TGTGCCAGCAGCCAAGATTGGGGGACAGCTGGAAACACCATATATTTT
.,.,TRBV27,TRBJ1-5,CASSFQEGQPQHF,TGTGCCAGCAGTTTCCAGGAGGGTCAGCCCCAGCATTTT
once,.,TRBV19,TRBJ2-1,CASSTGGRYNEQFF,TGTGCCAGTAGTACCGGGGGGCGGTACAATGAGCAGTTCTTC
.,TRBD2,TRBV9,TRBJ2-5,CASSVASGRGETQYF,TGTGCCAGCAGCGTAGCTAGCGGTAGGGGAGAGACCCAGTACTTC
.,.,TRBV3-1/TRBV3-2,TRBJ2-7,CASSQDPRTPVYEQYF,TGTGCCAGCAGCCAAGACCCCCGGACACCAGTTTACGAGCAGTACTTC
.,.,TRBV6-1,TRBJ1-1,CASSEGNTEAFF,TGTGCCAGCAGTGAAGGGAACACTGAAGCTTTCTTT
.,.,TRBV11-1,TRBJ2-2,CASSLDGGTGELFF,TGTGCCAGCAGCTTGGACGGTGGGACCGGGGAGCTGTTTTTT
.,TRBD1,TRBV7-9,TRBJ1-5,CASSLDRVSRDQPQHF,TGTGCCAGCAGCCTAGACAGGGTTAGCCGGGATCAGCCCCAGCATTTT
.,.,TRBV2,TRBJ1-2,CASSETGFAYGYTF,TGTGCCAGCAGTGAAACGGGGTTCGCCTATGGCTACACCTTC
.,.,TRBV27,TRBJ2-7,CASSPGPELRNEQYF,TGTGCCAGCAGTCCAGGACCGGAGTTAAGGAACGAGCAGTACTTC
.,.,TRBV20-1,TRBJ2-7,CSARGGAEQYF,TGCAGTGCCAGGGGAGGGGCCGAGCAGTACTTC
.,.,TRBV24-1,TRBJ1-2,CATSDFLGGGYTF,TGTGCCACCAGTGATTTTCTTGGGGGTGGCTACACCTTC
once,.,TRBV28,TRBJ1-4,CASTSQIGLEKLFF,TGTGCCAGCACCTCCCAGATAGGGCTTGAAAAACTGTTTTTT
.,.,TRBV29-1,TRBJ2-1,CSVQGRAFFNEQFF,TGCAGCGTTCAGGGGAGGGCTTTCTTCAATGAGCAGTTCTTC
.,.,TRBV7-2,TRBJ2-7,CASSLDGPGPYEQYF,TGTGCCAGCAGCTTAGATGGCCCCGGACCCTACGAGCAGTACTTC
.,.,TRBV9,TRBJ2-3,CASGFTDTQYF,TGTGCCAGCGGTTTCACAGATACGCAGTATTTT
once,TRBD2,TRBV27,TRBJ2-3,CASTPRLAGYSDTQYF,TGTGCCAGCACTCCCCGACTAGCGGGATATTCGGATACGCAGTATTTT
few,.,TRBV6-1,TRBJ1-5,CASSERWSYEGDQPQHF,TGTGCCAGCAGTGAACGGTGGTCCTATGAGGGTGATCAGCCCCAGCATTTT
.,.,TRBV7-9,TRBJ2-1,CASSLRLGSYNEQFF,TGTGCCAGCAGCCTGCGCCTCGGGTCCTACAATGAGCAGTTCTTC
.,TRBD2,TRBV5-1,TRBJ2-1,CASSLKAGGGNEQFF,TGCGCCAGCAGCTTGAAAGCGGGAGGGGGGAATGAGCAGTTCTTC
.,TRBD1,TRBV5-4,TRBJ2-5,CASSSSRTGRETQYF,TGTGCCAGCAGCTCATCGCGGACAGGGAGGGAGACCCAGTACTTC
.,TRBD1,TRBV6-1,TRBJ2-1,CASSEGGQGKFF,TGTGCCAGCAGTGAAGGGGGACAGGGGAAGTTCTTC
.,TRBD1,TRBV4-1,TRBJ1-4,CASSQEAGTGREKLFF,TGCGCCAGCAGCCAAGAAGCCGGGACAGGGAGGGAAAAACTGTTTTTT
.,.,TRBV7-2,TRBJ2-5,CASSITQAQYF,TGTGCCAGCAGCATAACTCAGGCCCAGTACTTC
.,.,TRBV6-6,TRBJ1-2,CASSYETSTGRPGFSF,TGTGCCAGCAGCTACGAGACTTCAACAGGACGGCCGGGCTTCTCCTTC
.,.,TRBV7-9,TRBJ2-6,CASSQPEGSGANVLTF,TGTGCCAGCAGCCAACCAGAGGGCTCTGGGGCCAACGTCCTGACTTTC
.,TRBD1,TRBV7-9,TRBJ1-5,CASSSGGAGQPQHF,TGTGCCAGCAGTTCAGGGGGGGCCGGTCAGCCCCAGCATTTT
.,.,TRBV5-1,TRBJ1-1,CASSLGRDTEAFF,TGCGCCAGCAGCTTGGGGAGGGATACTGAAGCTTTCTTT
.,TRBD1,TRBV6-5,TRBJ2-1,CASSRTDRDNEQFF,TGTGCCAGCAGTAGGACTGACAGGGACAATGAGCAGTTCTTC
.,TRBD2,TRBV5-1,TRBJ2-1,CASSLGSGTTLMNEQFF,TGCGCCAGCAGCTTGGGTTCCGGGACTACCCTAATGAATGAGCAGTTCTTC
.,.,TRBV7-9,TRBJ2-7,CASRADPLEQYF,TGTGCCAGCAGGGCAGACCCTCTCGAGCAGTACTTC
.,.,TRBV6-2/TRBV6-3,TRBJ2-1,CASSYNIRHNEQFF,TGTGCCAGCAGTTACAATATCAGACACAATGAGCAGTTCTTC
.,.,TRBV7-3,TRBJ2-1,CASSLPGSEQFF,TGTGCCAGCAGCTTACCAGGGTCTGAGCAGTTCTTC
.,.,TRBV6-1,TRBJ2-7,CASSERVGPLFYEQYF,TGTGCCAGCAGTGAAAGGGTAGGGCCTTTATTCTACGAGCAGTACTTC
.,TRBD2,TRBV29-1,TRBJ2-1,CSVPRGLAGGEQFF,TGCAGCGTCCCTCGGGGACTAGCTGGCGGGGAGCAGTTCTTC
.,.,TRBV9,TRBJ2-1,CASGAPADNEQFF,TGTGCCAGTGGGGCACCGGCGGACAATGAGCAGTTCTTC
.,TRBD1,TRBV2,TRBJ2-7,CASSAGQGPFYEQYF,TGTGCCAGCAGTGCTGGACAGGGGCCTTTCTACGAGCAGTACTTC
.,TRBD1,TRBV19,TRBJ1-6,CASRSTRTGDNSPLHF,TGTGCCAGTAGATCCACTCGCACAGGGGACAATTCACCCCTCCACTTT
.,TRBD1,TRBV18,TRBJ2-3,CASSPTGSTDTQYF,TGTGCCAGCTCACCGACAGGGAGCACAGATACGCAGTATTTT